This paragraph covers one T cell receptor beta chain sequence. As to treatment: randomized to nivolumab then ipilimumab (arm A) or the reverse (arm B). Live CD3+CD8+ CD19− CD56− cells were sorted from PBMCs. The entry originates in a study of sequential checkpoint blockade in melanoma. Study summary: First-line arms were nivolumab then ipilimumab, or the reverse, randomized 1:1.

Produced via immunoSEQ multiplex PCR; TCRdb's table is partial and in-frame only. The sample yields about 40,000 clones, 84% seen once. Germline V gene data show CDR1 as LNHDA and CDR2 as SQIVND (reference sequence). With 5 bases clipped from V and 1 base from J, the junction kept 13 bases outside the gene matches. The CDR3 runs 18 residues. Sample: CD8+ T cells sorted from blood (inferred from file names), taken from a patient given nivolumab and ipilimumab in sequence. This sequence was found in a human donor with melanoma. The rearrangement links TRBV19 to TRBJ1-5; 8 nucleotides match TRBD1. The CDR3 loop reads CASSAQGALYMSNQPQHF. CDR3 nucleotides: TGTGCCAGTAGTGCTCAGGGGGCCCTGTATATGAGCAATCAGCCCCAGCATTTT.